The rows below give T cell receptor beta chains drawn from one sample of a study of beta chain features in type 1 diabetes. Clones were sequenced by immunoSEQ multiplex PCR, and TCRdb holds only the in-frame ones, with some missing. The table has under 450,000 clones, more than 11% seen once. The sequencing sample was made of naive CD4+ T cells from blood. Receptor source: a man aged 25-40 years in good health. Both conserved end residues are part of each CDR3. Each record gives: CDR3 DNA, CDR3 protein, D gene, clone size, J gene, V gene. A D gene is named only where the DNA matches it firmly. Rows give clone size only sometimes, using once, few, many, or a class for an expanded clone.

TGCAGCGTTGGTCCGGGCCTAGCCGGTCGTGAGCAGTTCTTC CSVGPGLAGREQFF - few TRBJ2-1 TRBV29-1
TGTGCCTGGAGTGTACGCGCTGAAGCTTTCTTT CAWSVRAEAFF - few TRBJ1-1 TRBV30
TGTGCCAGCAGTATGGGACAGGGGACCATTAACTATGGCTACACCTTC CASSMGQGTINYGYTF TRBD1 - TRBJ1-2 TRBV2
TGCGCCAGCAGCCCCCTCCTAACAGGAACCTACGAGCAGTACTTC CASSPLLTGTYEQYF - - TRBJ2-7 TRBV4-3
TGTGCCAGCAGCTTGGGGACTAGCGGGAGGCAAGGTACGCAGTATTTT CASSLGTSGRQGTQYF TRBD2 few TRBJ2-3 TRBV5-4
TGTGCCATCAGTGATGTCGGTTACACCTTC CAISDVGYTF - - TRBJ1-2 TRBV10-3
TGCGCCAGCAGCAACCACCTGGGATCGCACACCTTC CASSNHLGSHTF - - TRBJ1-2 TRBV4-1
TGCGCCAGCAGCCCACAGACTAGCGGGGGGGCGAAGACCCAGTACTTC CASSPQTSGGAKTQYF TRBD2 few TRBJ2-5 TRBV5-1
TGTGCCAGCTCTCCACTCAGGTTCTCTGGGGCCAACGTCCTGACTTTC CASSPLRFSGANVLTF - few TRBJ2-6 TRBV18
TGTGCCAGCAGGGACAGGGTAGATACTGAAGCTTTCTTT CASRDRVDTEAFF TRBD1 - TRBJ1-1 TRBV6-6
TGCAGCGCGAGAACCGGGACAGCAAGCAATCAGCCCCAGCATTTT CSARTGTASNQPQHF TRBD1 - TRBJ1-5 TRBV29-1
TGTGCCAGCAGCGAAGGACTAGCGGGAACCGATGAGCAGTTCTTC CASSEGLAGTDEQFF TRBD2 - TRBJ2-1 TRBV7-9
TGCGCCAGCAGATTCGCAGGCGCGAATGAGCAGTTCTTC CASRFAGANEQFF - - TRBJ2-1 TRBV5-1
TGTGCCAGCAGTTTATGGGCGACTAGCGGTCGAATTCATGAGCAGTTCTTC CASSLWATSGRIHEQFF TRBD2 few TRBJ2-1 TRBV27
TGTGCCAGCAGCCGCAGCAGCAAAGGGACAGGGGGCTTCACCGGGGAGCTGTTTTTT CASSRSSKGTGGFTGELFF TRBD1 few TRBJ2-2 TRBV11-2
TGTGCCAGCAGCCAAGTTGGGACTAGCGGGTCGAGCTCCTACAATGAGCAGTTCTTC CASSQVGTSGSSSYNEQFF TRBD2 - TRBJ2-1 TRBV4-2
TGTGCCAGCAGCCCTAACAGTTACTACGAGCAGTACTTC CASSPNSYYEQYF - few TRBJ2-7 TRBV7-9
TGTGCCAGCTCACCACCGAACACGCCAGGGGAGACCCAGTACTTC CASSPPNTPGETQYF - few TRBJ2-5 TRBV18
TGTGCCAGCAGCTTGGAGCCTAGCGGGAGTAAGGAGACCCAGTACTTC CASSLEPSGSKETQYF TRBD2 few TRBJ2-5 TRBV5-4
TGCGCCAGCAGCTCTGCAATGGACAATGGCTACACCTTC CASSSAMDNGYTF - - TRBJ1-2 TRBV5-1
TGTGCTAGTGGCCCCGGGGGGAAAGCTAACTATGGCTACACCTTC CASGPGGKANYGYTF - - TRBJ1-2 TRBV12-5
TGTGCCTGGAGTGTATGGGGTTGGGCTGGGGCCAACGTCCTGACTTTC CAWSVWGWAGANVLTF - - TRBJ2-6 TRBV30
TGTGCCAGTAGGACCGACACTGAAGCTTTCTTT CASRTDTEAFF - few TRBJ1-1 TRBV19
TGCAGCGTTTCAAGTCTCCTCTACAATGAGCAGTTCTTC CSVSSLLYNEQFF - many TRBJ2-1 TRBV29-1
TGTGCCAGCAGCCGGACAACCATCTCTGGGGCCAACGTCCTGACTTTC CASSRTTISGANVLTF - few TRBJ2-6 TRBV6-4
TGTGCCAGCAGCTCCGGGACAGTGACTGGTAGGGCCTACGAGCAGTACTTC CASSSGTVTGRAYEQYF TRBD1 few TRBJ2-7 TRBV2
TGTGCCTGGAGTGGGGTCAGGGACCAGCCCCAGCATTTT CAWSGVRDQPQHF - few TRBJ1-5 TRBV30
TGTGCCAGCAGCTCCGTGTCTGATGGAGGACGTTGGGGCTACACCTTC CASSSVSDGGRWGYTF - few TRBJ1-2 TRBV5-6
TGTGCCAGCAGCTTAGATCGGGGCGGGGAGCTGTTTTTT CASSLDRGGELFF - - TRBJ2-2 TRBV11-2
TGCGCCAGCAGCCAAGTAGTGGTGACAGACACTGAAGCTTTCTTT CASSQVVVTDTEAFF - - TRBJ1-1 TRBV4-3
TGTGCCAGCAGCGTAGATCCCCTAGCGGGAGTTCGCAATGAGCAGTTCTTC CASSVDPLAGVRNEQFF TRBD2 few TRBJ2-1 TRBV9
TGTGCCAGCAGCATCGAAGTATACAATGAGCAGTTCTTC CASSIEVYNEQFF - - TRBJ2-1 TRBV2
TGTGCCAGCAGCAAGGGACTAGCCTACAATGAGCAGTTCTTC CASSKGLAYNEQFF - - TRBJ2-1 TRBV21-1
TGTGCCAGCAGCGTAGATCTAGGAACCTACGAGCAGTACTTC CASSVDLGTYEQYF - few TRBJ2-7 TRBV9
TGTGCCAGCAGCTTGGTACAGGGTCAAGAGACCCAGTACTTC CASSLVQGQETQYF - few TRBJ2-5 TRBV5-4
TGCAGCGTTAAGAGGGGGCAGGAGGAAAAACTGTTTTTT CSVKRGQEEKLFF TRBD1 few TRBJ1-4 TRBV29-1
TGTGCCAGCAGCACCGGGACAGGAGCGAACACCGGGGAGCTGTTTTTT CASSTGTGANTGELFF TRBD1 few TRBJ2-2 TRBV9
TGTGCCAGCAGCTTAAGGGACTATTTCTACGAGCAGTACTTC CASSLRDYFYEQYF TRBD2 - TRBJ2-7 TRBV7-8
TGTGCCAGCAGTGTCCTAGCGGGGGACCGGGATACGCAGTATTTT CASSVLAGDRDTQYF TRBD2 few TRBJ2-3 TRBV6-1
TGTGCCACCAGGGGTTCGGCAGGGTGGGCAGATACGCAGTATTTT CATRGSAGWADTQYF - few TRBJ2-3 TRBV15
TGTGCCTGGATTTTTCCGGGAAGCGTCTCTGGCGGCTACACCTTC CAWIFPGSVSGGYTF - few TRBJ1-2 TRBV30
TGCGCCAGCAGCCGATCGGACGGATTACAGTACTTC CASSRSDGLQYF - - TRBJ2-7 TRBV4-1
TGTGCCAGCAGCTCGGTGGCCGGGCGCGGGCGCACTGAAGCTTTCTTT CASSSVAGRGRTEAFF - - TRBJ1-1 TRBV5-6
TGTGCCAGCAGCTTACTCCTCTCGGGAGCCTATGGCTACACCTTC CASSLLLSGAYGYTF - - TRBJ1-2 TRBV7-2
TGTGCCAGCAGCTTGTTTCCTAGCGGGAGTGAGACCCAGTACTTC CASSLFPSGSETQYF TRBD2 few TRBJ2-5 TRBV5-6
TGTGCCAGCAGCCAAGTCGACGAGCTTCGGGGCTACACCTTC CASSQVDELRGYTF - few TRBJ1-2 TRBV4-2
TGCAGCGCCCGTTTGGGGGGTGAGAACACTGAAGCTTTCTTT CSARLGGENTEAFF - few TRBJ1-1 TRBV29-1
TGTGCCAGCCCTGGTTGGGCTGGGGCCAACGTCCTGACTTTC CASPGWAGANVLTF - few TRBJ2-6 TRBV27